A selection of T cell receptor beta chains follows, all from one sample in a study of neurological immune-mediated disorders. TCRdb reanalysed the 5' RACE reads using MiXCR and keeps one entry per CDR3 protein. The data hold tens of thousands of distinct CDR3 sequences, with over 8.5% observed a single time. The sample was PBMCs. Receptors originate from a male donor with HTLV-1-associated myelopathy (HAM/TSP). The CDR3 runs from the conserved cysteine through the conserved F or W. Fields, in order: J gene, D gene, V gene, clone size, CDR3 protein, CDR3 DNA. The D gene is left open where the match is weak. Part of the rows lack a size; the others show once, few, many or a class for expanded clones.

j_gene: TRBJ1-6
d_gene: TRBD1
v_gene: TRBV5-1
abundance: many
CDR3aa: CASSFGTGRTSPLHF
CDR3nt: TGCGCCAGCAGCTTTGGGACAGGGAGGACTTCACCCCTCCACTTT

j_gene: TRBJ1-1
d_gene: NA
v_gene: TRBV7-8
abundance: many
CDR3aa: CASSRREFGEAFF
CDR3nt: TGTGCCAGCAGCCGCAGGGAGTTTGGGGAAGCTTTCTTT

j_gene: TRBJ2-1
d_gene: TRBD2
v_gene: TRBV29-1
abundance: NA
CDR3aa: CSLRGLAGDCSYNEQFF
CDR3nt: TGCAGCTTACGGGGACTAGCGGGCGACTGCTCCTACAATGAGCAGTTCTTC

j_gene: TRBJ1-1
d_gene: NA
v_gene: TRBV29-1
abundance: many
CDR3aa: CSVPGPHMNTEAFF
CDR3nt: TGCAGCGTTCCGGGTCCTCATATGAACACTGAAGCTTTCTTT

j_gene: TRBJ1-6
d_gene: NA
v_gene: TRBV5-1
abundance: many
CDR3aa: CASSLEAADNSPLHF
CDR3nt: TGCGCCAGCAGCCTGGAGGCTGCCGATAATTCACCCCTCCACTTT

j_gene: TRBJ2-5
d_gene: TRBD2
v_gene: TRBV5-1
abundance: many
CDR3aa: CASRAGVGQETQYF
CDR3nt: TGCGCCAGCAGAGCGGGAGTGGGACAAGAGACCCAGTACTTC

j_gene: TRBJ2-4
d_gene: TRBD1
v_gene: TRBV28
abundance: many
CDR3aa: CASRPHRDRGDIQYF
CDR3nt: TGTGCCAGCAGACCTCATAGGGACAGAGGAGACATTCAGTACTTC

j_gene: TRBJ1-1
d_gene: TRBD1
v_gene: TRBV11-2
abundance: many
CDR3aa: CASSSTGTGFLAFF
CDR3nt: TGTGCCAGCAGTTCCACCGGGACAGGGTTTTTGGCTTTCTTT

j_gene: TRBJ2-5
d_gene: TRBD2
v_gene: TRBV3-1
abundance: many
CDR3aa: CASSQVASGGADQETQYF
CDR3nt: TGTGCCAGCAGCCAAGTGGCTAGCGGGGGGGCAGATCAAGAGACCCAGTACTTC

j_gene: TRBJ1-5
d_gene: TRBD1
v_gene: TRBV6-5
abundance: many
CDR3aa: CASRKTGPNQPQHF
CDR3nt: TGTGCCAGCAGGAAGACAGGGCCCAATCAGCCCCAGCATTTT

j_gene: TRBJ1-3
d_gene: NA
v_gene: TRBV12-3/TRBV12-4
abundance: many
CDR3aa: CASSLGSGQGNTIYF
CDR3nt: TGTGCCAGCAGTCTGGGATCAGGACAGGGAAACACCATATATTTT

j_gene: TRBJ2-6
d_gene: TRBD1
v_gene: TRBV5-1
abundance: many
CDR3aa: CASGTGERSGANVLTF
CDR3nt: TGCGCCAGCGGGACAGGCGAACGCTCTGGGGCCAACGTCCTGACTTTC

j_gene: TRBJ2-7
d_gene: NA
v_gene: TRBV20-1
abundance: many
CDR3aa: CSAPGTLDYEQYF
CDR3nt: TGCAGTGCCCCAGGGACACTGGACTACGAGCAGTACTTC

j_gene: TRBJ2-5
d_gene: NA
v_gene: TRBV6-5
abundance: many
CDR3aa: CASNAGETQYF
CDR3nt: TGTGCCAGCAACGCTGGAGAGACCCAGTACTTC

j_gene: TRBJ1-1
d_gene: TRBD1
v_gene: TRBV5-1
abundance: many
CDR3aa: CASSLGGTGAEAFF
CDR3nt: TGCGCCAGCAGCTTGGGGGGGACAGGCGCTGAAGCTTTCTTT

j_gene: TRBJ2-7
d_gene: NA
v_gene: TRBV4-2
abundance: many
CDR3aa: CASSQGAGTYEQYF
CDR3nt: TGTGCCAGCAGCCAAGGTGCAGGCACCTACGAGCAGTACTTC

j_gene: TRBJ1-4
d_gene: NA
v_gene: TRBV27
abundance: many
CDR3aa: CASSFSWSTNEKLFF
CDR3nt: TGTGCCAGCAGCTTCTCTTGGTCAACTAATGAAAAACTGTTTTTT

j_gene: TRBJ2-3
d_gene: NA
v_gene: TRBV6-6
abundance: many
CDR3aa: CASSTPRVSTDTQYF
CDR3nt: TGTGCCAGCAGTACTCCTAGAGTTTCGACAGATACGCAGTATTTT

j_gene: TRBJ2-5
d_gene: NA
v_gene: TRBV7-2
abundance: many
CDR3aa: CASSLLQTQYF
CDR3nt: TGTGCCAGCAGCTTATTGCAGACCCAGTACTTC

j_gene: TRBJ2-1
d_gene: NA
v_gene: TRBV5-6
abundance: many
CDR3aa: CASSLEQGDEQFF
CDR3nt: TGTGCCAGCAGCTTGGAACAGGGAGATGAGCAGTTCTTC

j_gene: TRBJ1-6
d_gene: NA
v_gene: TRBV20-1
abundance: many
CDR3aa: CSAPFEGVTYNSPLHF
CDR3nt: TGCAGTGCTCCTTTCGAGGGTGTCACCTATAATTCACCCCTCCACTTT

j_gene: TRBJ1-5
d_gene: NA
v_gene: TRBV15
abundance: many
CDR3aa: CATSRDSNTGDSNQPQHF
CDR3nt: TGTGCCACCAGCAGAGATTCAAATACGGGGGATAGCAATCAGCCCCAGCATTTT

j_gene: TRBJ2-3
d_gene: NA
v_gene: TRBV9
abundance: many
CDR3aa: CASSVEGTADTQYF
CDR3nt: TGTGCCAGCAGCGTAGAAGGGACGGCAGATACGCAGTATTTT

j_gene: TRBJ1-6
d_gene: NA
v_gene: TRBV28
abundance: many
CDR3aa: CASSWAYNSPLHF
CDR3nt: TGTGCCAGCTCGTGGGCTTATAATTCACCCCTCCACTTT

j_gene: TRBJ2-7
d_gene: TRBD1
v_gene: TRBV7-9
abundance: few
CDR3aa: CASIRDRGYEQYF
CDR3nt: TGTGCCAGCATCCGGGACAGGGGGTACGAGCAGTACTTC

j_gene: TRBJ2-7
d_gene: TRBD2
v_gene: TRBV12-3/TRBV12-4
abundance: many
CDR3aa: CASRASSGGPSYEQYF
CDR3nt: TGTGCCAGCAGAGCCTCTAGCGGGGGACCCTCCTACGAGCAGTACTTC

j_gene: TRBJ2-2
d_gene: TRBD2
v_gene: TRBV7-2
abundance: many
CDR3aa: CASSPSGLSNTGELFF
CDR3nt: TGTGCCAGCAGCCCTAGCGGGCTCTCGAACACCGGGGAGCTGTTTTTT

j_gene: TRBJ1-4
d_gene: NA
v_gene: TRBV3-1
abundance: many
CDR3aa: CASSQETTNEKLFF
CDR3nt: TGTGCCAGCAGCCAAGAGACAACTAATGAAAAACTGTTTTTT

j_gene: TRBJ2-7
d_gene: NA
v_gene: TRBV3-1
abundance: many
CDR3aa: CASSQDFTWDPFYEQYF
CDR3nt: TGTGCCAGCAGCCAAGATTTTACGTGGGACCCATTCTACGAGCAGTACTTC

j_gene: TRBJ1-6
d_gene: NA
v_gene: TRBV6-5
abundance: many
CDR3aa: CASTIGGNSPLHF
CDR3nt: TGTGCCAGCACCATCGGGGGAAATTCACCCCTCCACTTT

j_gene: TRBJ1-2
d_gene: NA
v_gene: TRBV10-3
abundance: many
CDR3aa: CAISHPPGRKDGYTF
CDR3nt: TGTGCCATCAGTCATCCCCCAGGGAGAAAGGATGGCTACACCTTC

j_gene: TRBJ1-5
d_gene: TRBD1
v_gene: TRBV6-2/TRBV6-3
abundance: NA
CDR3aa: CASRATGVSNQPQHF
CDR3nt: TGTGCCAGCAGAGCGACAGGGGTTAGCAATCAGCCCCAGCATTTT

j_gene: TRBJ2-5
d_gene: TRBD1
v_gene: TRBV7-8
abundance: many
CDR3aa: CASSQGTGEETQYF
CDR3nt: TGTGCCAGCAGCCAAGGGACAGGGGAAGAGACCCAGTACTTC

j_gene: TRBJ2-5
d_gene: TRBD2
v_gene: TRBV10-3
abundance: many
CDR3aa: CAISESSGGLETQYF
CDR3nt: TGTGCCATCAGTGAATCCTCGGGAGGGTTGGAGACCCAGTACTTC

j_gene: TRBJ1-4
d_gene: NA
v_gene: TRBV5-1
abundance: many
CDR3aa: CASSLDNVLSEKLFF
CDR3nt: TGCGCCAGCAGCTTGGACAATGTGTTAAGTGAAAAACTGTTTTTT

j_gene: TRBJ1-6
d_gene: TRBD1
v_gene: TRBV20-1
abundance: many
CDR3aa: CSARDPRTGDNSPLHF
CDR3nt: TGCAGTGCTAGAGATCCCCGGACAGGGGATAATTCACCCCTCCACTTT

j_gene: TRBJ2-5
d_gene: NA
v_gene: TRBV29-1
abundance: few
CDR3aa: CSVDRLSGETQYF
CDR3nt: TGCAGCGTTGACCGACTATCTGGAGAGACCCAGTACTTC

j_gene: TRBJ2-7
d_gene: NA
v_gene: TRBV7-9
abundance: many
CDR3aa: CASSLDSNSYEQYF
CDR3nt: TGTGCCAGCAGCTTGGACAGTAACTCCTACGAGCAGTACTTC

j_gene: TRBJ2-7
d_gene: TRBD1
v_gene: TRBV7-9
abundance: NA
CDR3aa: CASIPDRGNGQYF
CDR3nt: TGTGCCAGCATCCCGGACAGGGGGAATGGGCAGTACTTC

j_gene: TRBJ2-7
d_gene: NA
v_gene: TRBV5-1
abundance: many
CDR3aa: CASSFDGSYEQYF
CDR3nt: TGCGCCAGCAGCTTCGACGGATCCTACGAGCAGTACTTC